This T cell receptor (beta chain) was retrieved from a study of early T cells in non-severe SARS-CoV-2 infection. As for the study in general: Bulk RNA from unsorted whole blood was sequenced; chains were unpaired.

As part of library construction, unique molecular identifiers were attached to individual cDNA molecules. MiXCR, run by TCRdb on the 5' RACE reads, gives a single entry per CDR3 protein. The sample consists of some 25,000 distinct CDR3 sequences, 3.5% to 5.5% of them appearing once. Findings and limits, study-wide: Anti-spike CD8 responses were favored by VDJdb matching, which missed private and CD4 specificities.

This CDR3 contains 14 residues. V was clipped by 3 bases and J by 7 bases, with 13 bases between them. The table lists this clonotype with many counts. Its cognate antigen is unknown. Sequencing input: whole blood. The clonotype was recovered from an adult who was a healthcare worker with PCR-confirmed SARS-CoV-2 infection or an uninfected control (not recorded which). J is TRBJ2-1 and V is TRBV12-3 or TRBV12-4; D might be TRBD2 (6 bases). CDR3 sequence reads: CASSFAGLPNEQFF. The CDR3 nucleotides read TGTGCCAGCAGTTTTGCGGGGTTACCTAATGAGCAGTTCTTC.